This TCR beta chain was captured by sequencing in a study of cytomegalovirus exposure and HLA in healthy donors. Overall study context: From donors who were HLA-typed, an early data release held approximately 84 million unique TCRs.

Both 60 Vbeta primers and 13 Jbeta primers went into the PCR. TCRdb's table, derived via immunoSEQ multiplex PCR, lists solely in-frame clones and lacks some. Of around 150,000 clones listed, roughly three quarters were seen once; the top ten hold roughly 2%. Sequenced material: PBMCs. The receptor's source is a man aged 30 to 39 in good health and CMV-seronegative.

In DNA form, the CDR3 reads TGCGCCAGCAGCCCCTCTTGGACAGTGAACACCGGGGAGCTGTTTTTT. This encodes CASSPSWTVNTGELFF. This chain joins TRBV4-1 and TRBJ2-2; possible D gene TRBD1, 6 bases. The germline V gene encodes CDR1 MGHRA and CDR2 YSYEKL. The ends were cut back, 4 bases at V and 1 base at J, with 13 bases in the middle. This CDR3 has 16 amino acids.